The clone carrying this T cell receptor (beta chain) was seen a handful of times. The second PCR ran roughly 7 to 12 cycles with a sample-barcoded 5' primer and J-beta primers. TCRdb fed the 5' RACE reads into MiXCR, producing one record per CDR3 protein. The data contain about 1.5 million distinct CDR3 sequences, 42% of them singletons. These data come from a study of blood T cells in healthy people across ages. The CDR3 is made up of 15 amino acids. Looked up from germline, CDR1 is SGHTA and CDR2 is FQGNSA. Trimming removed 2 bases from V and 6 bases from J, with 15 bases in between. The V call is TRBV7-2, the J call TRBJ2-3; D is possibly TRBD2 (6 bases). This clonotype originated in a woman between 18 and 29 years old in good health. Sequenced: blood. CDR3 amino acids: CASSLLTGARDTQYF. The CDR3 DNA is TGTGCCAGCAGCTTATTGACGGGAGCACGGGATACGCAGTATTTT.